This T cell receptor beta chain was sequenced in a study of monozygotic twins with inflammatory bowel disease. Study outcomes and limitations: Healthy co-twins showed greater TCRbeta diversity (inverse Simpson) than IBD patients.

Whole-blood RNA isolation (total RNA) proceeded without T cell sorting. Per the germline V gene, CDR1 is MDHEN and CDR2 is SYDVKM. The CDR3 length is 14 residues. On this clonotype itself: Its antigen is unidentified.

The RNA usage for each TCR library was around 3.5 ug of total RNA. Using eight separate reactions per sample, the authors generated cDNA. One entry per CDR3 protein, without DNA, is what TCRdb gives after re-calling the 5' RACE reads. This sample lists approximately 150,000 distinct CDR3 sequences; its ten largest clones have roughly 2.4%. The sequenced material came from blood. The chain joins TRBV28 to TRBJ2-1; TCRdb selects TRBD2, and the lack of DNA leaves this call unchecked. The clonotype was recovered from a human donor with ulcerative colitis or Crohn's disease, or a healthy co-twin of an affected twin (not recorded which). The CDR3 reads CASSSLAGEDEQFF.